This T cell receptor (beta chain) was identified in a study of human versus mouse CDR3 diversity and MHC coevolution. TCRdb keeps only in-frame clones here, not all; method: immunoSEQ multiplex PCR. This sample has 75,000 to 90,000 clones, with over 85% found just once. Trimming left V 2 bases short and J 4 bases short, with 8 bases between. This CDR3 spans 13 amino acids. CDR1 MDHEN and CDR2 SYDVKM come from the germline V gene. V and J are TRBV28 and TRBJ1-2, with D uncertain. This TCR was sampled from a person aged 30 to 69 in good health. The sample taken for sequencing was naive CD4+ T cells from blood. The subset was: CD45RO-negative CD62L-positive naive CD4 T cells. Written as DNA, the CDR3 is TGTGCCAGCAGTTTACCCGAGGGCTATGGCTACACCTTC. Its protein product is CASSLPEGYGYTF.